This TCR beta chain was profiled in a study of blood T cell repertoires in COVID-19 (dated by TCRdb to 2020 to 2022). Turning to the overall study: Samples covering the acute and convalescent phases of COVID-19 were provided by collaborators in the United States, Italy and Spain. The material from the prospective study consisted of cDNA or gDNA derived from T cells, B-cell-depleted T cells, or PBMCs. Subjects who had been exposed to COVID-19, were actively infected with it, or had recovered from it provided the deeply sampled blood TCRbeta repertoires that made up the dataset. The repertoires were made available in a free public database intended to serve as a resource for research on the immune response to SARS-CoV-2. The samples were drawn from two sources: the first 160 participants of the ongoing ImmuneRACE study, and 1,000 to 1,500 subjects contributed by 6 global collaborators. A de-identified subject ID, COVID-19 status, age in years and sex were almost always included in the sample metadata. HLA class I and class II types, where available, came from metadata supplied by the sample provider rather than from assay-based typing. Paper-wide results and their limitations: The quantity of clinical and demographic metadata differed by source and by participant and was supplied without curation.

This clone was counted a single time. Its antigen is currently not known. Per-base quality was not reported, and no clone a single base away is much larger than it. TCRbeta CDR3 regions were amplified from genomic DNA by means of the immunoSEQ Assay, a bias-controlled multiplex PCR. Regarding the original processing steps: The number of nucleated cells in each sample was estimated by amplification of reference gene primers within the assay. Sequence reads were collapsed and filtered to measure the absolute abundance of every unique TCRbeta CDR3 rearrangement. For each sample, productive Simpson clonality was calculated by taking the square root of Simpson's diversity index across productive rearrangements. TCRdb mirrors the immuneACCESS table, restricted to in-frame sequences. Some clones are absent from its copies; in checked studies, under half trace to an unresolved V gene, and the reason for the others is unknown. The V and J calls and the clone size are those of that table, but D and trimming were determined from the DNA. Counted in this sample were about 310,000 clones; 89% of them appeared once. Around 9.5% of the sample is held by the ten biggest clonotypes.

Participants in the prospective study were aged roughly 18 to 89 years, lived in under 30 United States geographic areas, and enrolled through a virtual design. To assign participants to cohorts, the prospective study relied on clinical history that participants themselves reported in a screening survey and a study questionnaire. For ImmuneRACE Cohort 3, a participant was defined as recovered based on two consecutive negative NP/OP PCR tests, clearance by a healthcare professional, or resolution of symptoms. In the prospective study, mobile phlebotomists collected whole blood, serum and a nasopharyngeal or oropharyngeal swab from each participant. Over a roughly 2-month period, participants in the prospective study had the option of providing additional blood draws and questionnaires. Before DNA extraction, prospective study blood samples were shipped either frozen or at room temperature. The sequenced sample was PBMCs or T cells enriched from blood (not recorded which). This TCR derives from a woman aged 35 to 49 who had recovered from COVID-19.

The CDR3 protein is CASSFATGTEAFF. The DNA reads TGTGCCAGCAGCTTTGCCACCGGGACTGAAGCTTTCTTT. The rearrangement joined TRBV7-2 to TRBJ1-1, with the D gene call left open. Based on the germline V gene, the CDR1 and CDR2 sequences are SGHTA and FQGNSA. From the cysteine up to the phenylalanine, the CDR3 has a length of 13 residues. Of all the DNA, just the CDR3 is kept, 39 bases in frame from base 1. Trimming removed 3 bases from V and 5 bases from J, leaving 10 bases between the germline ends.